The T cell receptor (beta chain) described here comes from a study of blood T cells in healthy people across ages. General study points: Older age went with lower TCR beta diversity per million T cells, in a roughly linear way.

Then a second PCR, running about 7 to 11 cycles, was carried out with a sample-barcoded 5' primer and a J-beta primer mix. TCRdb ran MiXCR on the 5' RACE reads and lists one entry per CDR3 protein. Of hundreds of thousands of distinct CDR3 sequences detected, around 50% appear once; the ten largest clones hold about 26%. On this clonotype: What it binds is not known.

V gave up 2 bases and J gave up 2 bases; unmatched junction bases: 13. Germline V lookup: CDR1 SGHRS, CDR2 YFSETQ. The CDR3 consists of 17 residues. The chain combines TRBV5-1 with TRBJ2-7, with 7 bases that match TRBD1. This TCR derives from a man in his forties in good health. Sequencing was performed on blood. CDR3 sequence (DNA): TGCGCCAGCAGCTTTGGACGAGGGACAGATATTCCCTACGAGCAGTACTTC. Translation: CASSFGRGTDIPYEQYF.